This T cell receptor beta chain was recovered during a study of spatial heterogeneity in lung cancer. Study results and caveats: Tumor T cells had an estimated coverage that came to about 7% for alpha chains and 13% for beta chains. One measure, the expanded intratumoral alpha and beta TCR count, tracked tumor mutation counts.

Regarding time point: sample taken at primary tumor resection. The input material, whole RNA from tumor, nontumor lung or frozen PBMC, was sequenced unsorted. Every molecule of TCR cDNA had its own unique molecular identifier. MiXCR, run by TCRdb on the 5' RACE reads, gives a single entry per CDR3 protein. The data show a few thousand distinct CDR3 sequences, around 13% seen once. By sample fraction, this clonotype is medium-sized. Its antigen is not known. CDR1 is ENHRY and CDR2 is SYGVKD in the germline V gene. The length of the CDR3 is 15 residues. The V gene lost 2 bases and the J gene lost 6 bases, with 16 bases spanning the gap.

The sequence came from a male donor with early-stage non-small cell lung cancer. The rearrangement uses TRBV10-3 and TRBJ1-2; D remains ambiguous. This material consisted of lung tumor tissue, taken at surgery. The CDR3 nucleotides read TGTGCCATCAGTGAGATTGGTCCCCCTCTTGATGGCTACACCTTC. Its protein is CAISEIGPPLDGYTF.